The clone carrying this T cell receptor (beta chain) was counted only a few times. Its antigen is currently unknown. Between the trimmed V and J ends, which lost 5 bases and 1 base, there was a span of 12 bases. The CDR3 is 14 amino acids. Germline loops: CDR1 MDHEN, CDR2 SYDVKM. Expressed TCRB transcripts got sequenced, as all isolated RNA was reverse transcribed. Using immunoSEQ multiplex PCR, the repertoire was profiled, and TCRdb retains in-frame clones only, with some absent. The data contain roughly 240,000 clones, approximately 25% of them singletons. This entry comes from a study of beta chain features in type 1 diabetes. Whole-study findings and limits: Within each of all four CD4+ subsets, Type 1 diabetes patients had TCRB CDR3s that were moderately but significantly shorter. Cells with high TCR expression could be over-represented when cDNA is sequenced.

V gene TRBV28 combines with J gene TRBJ2-7; D is uncertain. The origin of this receptor is a woman aged 25-40 years with type 1 diabetes. The material sequenced was naive CD4+ T cells from blood. Written as DNA, the CDR3 is TGTGCCAGCAGTAGTCTCGCGGCTTCCTACGAGCAGTACTTC. This sequence encodes CASSSLAASYEQYF.